The present TCR beta chain was sequenced within a study of control samples from healthy donors and cancer patients. This CDR3 has 18 residues. V lost 4 bases, J lost 2 bases, and 14 bases stayed unmatched. CDR1 and CDR2 from the germline V gene are SEHNR and FQNEAQ (reference sequence). Some clones are missing from TCRdb's copy, which holds only in-frame ones; the method was immunoSEQ multiplex PCR. The data hold about 75,000 clones, with about 80% observed a single time. This receptor was identified in a man aged 45-60 years in good health. Sample: blood. This rearrangement joins TRBV7-9 to TRBJ2-7, with TRBD1 matching over 10 bases. The CDR3: CASSYAGDRGGWTYEQYF. The DNA for the CDR3 is TGTGCCAGCAGCTACGCGGGGGACAGGGGCGGATGGACCTACGAGCAGTACTTC.